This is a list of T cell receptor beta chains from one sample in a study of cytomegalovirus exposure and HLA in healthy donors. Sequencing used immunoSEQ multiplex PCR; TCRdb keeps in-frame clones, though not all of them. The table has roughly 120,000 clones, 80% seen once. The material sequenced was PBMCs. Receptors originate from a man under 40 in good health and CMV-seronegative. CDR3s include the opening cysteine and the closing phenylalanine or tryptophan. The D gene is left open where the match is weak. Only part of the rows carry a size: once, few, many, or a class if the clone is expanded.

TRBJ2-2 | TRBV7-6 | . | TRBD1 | TGTGCCAGCAGCCCTGTGGGACAGGGGGACACCGGGGAGCTGTTTTTT | CASSPVGQGDTGELFF
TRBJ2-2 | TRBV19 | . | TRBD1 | TGTGCCAGTAGTTCCACAGGGGTAACCGGGGAGCTGTTTTTT | CASSSTGVTGELFF
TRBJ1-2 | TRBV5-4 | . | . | TGTGCCAGCAGTACAACTATAAACTATGGCTACACCTTC | CASSTTINYGYTF
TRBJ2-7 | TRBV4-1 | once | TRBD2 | TGCGCCAGCAGCCAAGCGCTAGCGGGAGTCTCCTACGAGCAGTACTTC | CASSQALAGVSYEQYF
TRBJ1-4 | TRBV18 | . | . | TGTGCCAGCTCACAACGCCGGGGTGAAAAACTGTTTTTT | CASSQRRGEKLFF
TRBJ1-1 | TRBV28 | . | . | TGTGCCAGCAGTCCCTCCGGGCGGGCTACCGGGGAAGCTTTCTTT | CASSPSGRATGEAFF
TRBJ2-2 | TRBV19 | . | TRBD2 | TGTGCCAGTAGTAAGGGTGGACTAGCGGGAGTTTACACCGGGGAGCTGTTTTTT | CASSKGGLAGVYTGELFF
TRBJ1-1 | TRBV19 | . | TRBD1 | TGTGCCAGTAGTATGGGGGACAGGGGGCTGACTGAAGCTTTCTTT | CASSMGDRGLTEAFF
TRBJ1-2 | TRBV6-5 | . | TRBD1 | TGTGCCAGCAGTGAAACGGGGACAGGGGGCGGCTACACCTTC | CASSETGTGGGYTF
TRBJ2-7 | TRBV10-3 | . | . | TGTGCCACCGTGCAGGCTCAGGGGAACGGCGAGCAGTACTTC | CATVQAQGNGEQYF
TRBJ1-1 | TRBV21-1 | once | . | TGTGCCAGCAGCCCCCTAACCCGCGGACAGATGAACACTGAAGCTTTCTTT | CASSPLTRGQMNTEAFF
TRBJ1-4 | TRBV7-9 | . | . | TGTGCCGGCAGGAGGGCCACAACTAATGAAAAACTGTTTTTT | CAGRRATTNEKLFF
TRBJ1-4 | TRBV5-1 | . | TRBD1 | TGCGCCAGCAGCTTGAGACAGGGAGGTGAAAAACTGTTTTTT | CASSLRQGGEKLFF
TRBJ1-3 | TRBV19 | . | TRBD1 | TGTGCCAGTAGTAAACGGGGACAGGGGAGTTTTTCTACTGGAAACACCATATATTTT | CASSKRGQGSFSTGNTIYF
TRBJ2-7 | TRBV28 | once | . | TGTGCCAGCAGCTCCGGGCGGGGGCCTTACGAGCAGTACTTC | CASSSGRGPYEQYF
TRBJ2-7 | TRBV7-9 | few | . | TGTGCCAGCGAAATAGGCGGCTCCGAGCAGTACTTC | CASEIGGSEQYF
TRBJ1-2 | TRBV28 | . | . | TGTGCCAGCAGTTTCTACCGACAGTCAACCTATGGCTACACCTTC | CASSFYRQSTYGYTF
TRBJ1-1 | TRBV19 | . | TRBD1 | TGTGCCAGTAGTCTGACAGGGGAGAACACTGAAGCTTTCTTT | CASSLTGENTEAFF
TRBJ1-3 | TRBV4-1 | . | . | TGCGCCAGCAGCCAATCACAAATCTCTGGAAACACCATATATTTT | CASSQSQISGNTIYF
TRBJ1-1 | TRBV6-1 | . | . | TGTGCCAGCAGTGAATCCCCAGGGCGAGGAGGGACTGAAGCTTTCTTT | CASSESPGRGGTEAFF
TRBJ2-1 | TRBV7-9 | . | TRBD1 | TGTGCCAGCAGGAATCCCTTAGGACAGGGCCATGAGCAGTTCTTC | CASRNPLGQGHEQFF
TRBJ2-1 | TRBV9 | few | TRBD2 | TGTGCCAGCAGCGCCGTGATCGGGAGGGGGGGCGAGGAGCAGTTCTTC | CASSAVIGRGGEEQFF
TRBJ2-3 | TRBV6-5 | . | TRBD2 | TGTGCCAGCAGTTACGTCACTAGCGGGCCAGATACGCAGTATTTT | CASSYVTSGPDTQYF
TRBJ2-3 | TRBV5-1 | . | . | TGCGCCAGCAGCCTCGGACAGCTAGATACGCAGTATTTT | CASSLGQLDTQYF
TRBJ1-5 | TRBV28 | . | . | TGTGCCAGCAGTTTGGGTGGAGTGCGCAATCAGCCCCAGCATTTT | CASSLGGVRNQPQHF
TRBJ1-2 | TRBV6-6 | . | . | TGTGCCAGCAGTTACAACGATCTAGCGTCAGGCTACACCTTC | CASSYNDLASGYTF
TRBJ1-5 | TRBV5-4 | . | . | TGTGCCAGCAGCTCCGCCGGGCAGCCCCAGCATTTT | CASSSAGQPQHF
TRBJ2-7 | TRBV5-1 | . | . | TGCGCCAGCAGCTCAAGGGGACGGGACTCAGGAGTTGGGCAGTACTTC | CASSSRGRDSGVGQYF
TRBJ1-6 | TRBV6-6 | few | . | TGTGCCAGCAGATCAACAGTGTTTAATTCACCCCTCCACTTT | CASRSTVFNSPLHF
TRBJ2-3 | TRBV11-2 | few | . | TGTGCCAGCAGCCTAAGTCCATGGGCGGATACGCAGTATTTT | CASSLSPWADTQYF
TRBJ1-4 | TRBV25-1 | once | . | TGTGCCAGCAGTGAAGGAACAGCAACTAATGAAAAACTGTTTTTT | CASSEGTATNEKLFF
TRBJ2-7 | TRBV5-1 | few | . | TGCGCCAGCAGCTTAGTGCAGGGGAGCTACGAGCAGTACTTC | CASSLVQGSYEQYF
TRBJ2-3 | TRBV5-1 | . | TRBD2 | TGCGCCAGCAGCTCACGACTAGCGGACACAGATACGCAGTATTTT | CASSSRLADTDTQYF
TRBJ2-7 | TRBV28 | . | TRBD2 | TGTGCCAGCAGAGTAAGGGACTACTCCTACGAGCAGTACTTC | CASRVRDYSYEQYF
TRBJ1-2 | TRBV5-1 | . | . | TGCGCCAGCAGCTTGGAGACCGGTGGGGGGTATGGCTACACCTTC | CASSLETGGGYGYTF
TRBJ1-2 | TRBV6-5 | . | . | TGTGCCAGCAGTTACCCCTTACCGACAGATCCTTATGGCTACACCTTC | CASSYPLPTDPYGYTF
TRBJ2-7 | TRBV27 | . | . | TGTGCCAGCAGTTTAGTGGCGGGCGGGGCCTACGAGCAGTACTTC | CASSLVAGGAYEQYF
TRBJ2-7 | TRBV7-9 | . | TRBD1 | TGTGCCAGCAGCCCCGGGACAGGGGGGCCCGAGCAGTACTTC | CASSPGTGGPEQYF
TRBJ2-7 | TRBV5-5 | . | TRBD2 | TGTGCCAGCAGCTTGGCCTTGGCTAGCGGGTACCTCTACGAGCAGTACTTC | CASSLALASGYLYEQYF
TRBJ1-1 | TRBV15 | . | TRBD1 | TGTGCCACCAGCCCTAGGACAGGGAGGACTGAAGCTTTCTTT | CATSPRTGRTEAFF
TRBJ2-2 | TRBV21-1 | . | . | TGTGCCAGCAGCAAATGCCGGGCGGGGGTCACCGGGGAGCTGTTTTTT | CASSKCRAGVTGELFF
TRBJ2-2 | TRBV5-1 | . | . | TGCGCCAGCAGCTTGGCGGACTCGCCGAAGCTGTTTTTT | CASSLADSPKLFF
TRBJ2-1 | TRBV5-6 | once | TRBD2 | TGTGCCAGCAGCCGCCGAATAACTAGCGGGAGGGACTTCTATGAGCAGTTCTTC | CASSRRITSGRDFYEQFF
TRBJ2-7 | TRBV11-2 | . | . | TGTGCCAGCAGCTTCCGGGACAACTCCTACGAGCAGTACTTC | CASSFRDNSYEQYF
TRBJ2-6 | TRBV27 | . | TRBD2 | TGTGCCAGCAGTTCCCTGGGGCGGGGGATTAGCTCTGGGGCCAACGTCCTGACTTTC | CASSSLGRGISSGANVLTF
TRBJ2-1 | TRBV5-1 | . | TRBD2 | TGCGCCAGCAGCTGGGGACTAGCGGGAGCCATCGATGAGCAGTTCTTC | CASSWGLAGAIDEQFF
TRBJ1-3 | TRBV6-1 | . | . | TGTGCCAGCAGTTGGGCAGGCTCTGGAAACACCATATATTTT | CASSWAGSGNTIYF
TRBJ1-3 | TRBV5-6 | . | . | TGTGCCAGCAGCTACGGGTCGTCTTATGGAAACACCATATATTTT | CASSYGSSYGNTIYF
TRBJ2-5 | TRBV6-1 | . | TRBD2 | TGTGCCAGCAGTGAATTTGTTGCGGGAGGCGGGTACTTC | CASSEFVAGGGYF
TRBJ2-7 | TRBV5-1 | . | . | TGCGCCAGCAGCGGCCCGGGTTCCTACGAGCAGTACTTC | CASSGPGSYEQYF